This T cell receptor beta chain appears in the sequencing data of a study of shared clonotypes between healthy human individuals. Sequencing was performed with immunoSEQ multiplex PCR; in TCRdb, only in-frame clones are kept and a portion is missing. The table has roughly 2.6 million clones, around 94% seen once. The ends were cut back, 3 bases at V and 2 bases at J, with 7 bases in the middle. CDR3 length: 13 amino acids. The germline gives CDR1 SEHNR, CDR2 FQNEAQ (reference sequence). This receptor was obtained from a man aged 18 to 29 in good health. J is TRBJ2-5 and V is TRBV7-9, with TRBD1 as a possible D gene (5 bases). The material sequenced was naive CD4+ T cells sorted from blood. Documented subset: CD45RA+ positively selected. CDR3 sequence (DNA): TGTGCCAGCAGCTTCAGGGCTCAAGAGACCCAGTACTTC. Translating it yields CASSFRAQETQYF.